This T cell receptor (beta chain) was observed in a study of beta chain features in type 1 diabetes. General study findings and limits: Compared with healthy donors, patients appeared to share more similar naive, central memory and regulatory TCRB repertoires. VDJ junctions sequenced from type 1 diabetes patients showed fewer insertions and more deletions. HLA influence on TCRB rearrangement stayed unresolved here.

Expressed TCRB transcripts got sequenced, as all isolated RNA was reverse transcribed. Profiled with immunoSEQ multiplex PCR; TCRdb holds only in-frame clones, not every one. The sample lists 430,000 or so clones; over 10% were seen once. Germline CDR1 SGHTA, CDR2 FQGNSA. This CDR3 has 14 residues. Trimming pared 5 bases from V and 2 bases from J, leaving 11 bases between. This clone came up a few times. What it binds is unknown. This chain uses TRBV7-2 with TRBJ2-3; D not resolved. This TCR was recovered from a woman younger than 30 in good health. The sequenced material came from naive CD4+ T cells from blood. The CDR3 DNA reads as TGTGCCAGCAGCCCCCAGGCAAACACAGATACGCAGTATTTT. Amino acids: CASSPQANTDTQYF. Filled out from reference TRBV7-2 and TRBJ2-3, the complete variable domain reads GAGVSQSPSNKVTEKGKDVELRCDPISGHTALYWYRQSLGQGLEFLIYFQGNSAPDKSGLPSDRFSAERTGGSVSTLTIQRTQQEDSAVYLCASSPQANTDTQYFGPGTRLTVL.